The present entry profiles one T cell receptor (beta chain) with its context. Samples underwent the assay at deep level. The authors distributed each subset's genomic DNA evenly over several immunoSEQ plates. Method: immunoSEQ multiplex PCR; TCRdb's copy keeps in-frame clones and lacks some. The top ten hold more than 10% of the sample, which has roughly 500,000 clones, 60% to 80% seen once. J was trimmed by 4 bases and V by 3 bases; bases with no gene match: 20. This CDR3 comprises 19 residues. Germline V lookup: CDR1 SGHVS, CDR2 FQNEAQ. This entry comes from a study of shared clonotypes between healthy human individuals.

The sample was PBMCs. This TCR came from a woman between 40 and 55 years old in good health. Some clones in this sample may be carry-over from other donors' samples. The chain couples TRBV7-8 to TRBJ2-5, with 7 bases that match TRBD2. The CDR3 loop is CASSFLNWVGEGRVETQYF. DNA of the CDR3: TGTGCCAGCAGCTTTCTCAACTGGGTAGGGGAGGGCCGGGTAGAGACCCAGTACTTC.